This T cell receptor beta chain was sequenced for a study of blood T cells in healthy people across ages (dated by TCRdb to about 2015). About the investigation overall: In model experiments, template switching captured about one uniquely barcoded TCR beta cDNA molecule for every two T cells. The study measured age-related changes in TCR beta repertoire diversity using deep sequencing normalized with unique cDNA molecular identifiers. Four age groups were formed from the donors: young (average approximately 15 years), middle-aged (just under 40), aged (62) and long-lived (roughly 88). For two donors (one aged 18 to 30 and one aged 80 or older), the study analyzed two additional independent replicas of 1 million unique cDNA reads from the same blood draw. General findings and caveats noted by the study authors: Compared with the aged group, the long-lived group had more naive CD4+ T cells, fewer expanded clones and increased TCR diversity, suggesting age selection. Observed TCR beta diversity correlated strongly with the percentage of naive T cells measured by flow cytometry. Observed TCR beta diversity per million T cells fell roughly linearly with age, and a significant reduction was already apparent by age roughly 41. Since profiling was done on bulk unsorted PBMCs, naive and antigen-experienced compartments could not be conclusively compared. Because donor CMV infection status was unknown, age-related changes in expanded clonotypes were potentially confounded. Estimates of total diversity from one million sequenced T cells were regarded as lower bounds and underestimates.

Donors were roughly 40 systemically healthy Caucasian individuals from Russia aged about 6 to 100 years. Roughly 11 milliliters of peripheral blood were drawn from each donor into EDTA-treated Vacutainer tubes. Ficoll-Paque density-gradient centrifugation was used to isolate PBMCs, with at least 7 million obtained per sample. Trizol reagent was used to extract total RNA from the PBMCs, yielding at least 5.5 micrograms per sample. For every donor, flow cytometry on a PBMC aliquot measured the percentage of naive CD45RAhigh/CD27high T cells. Of note for this clonotype: Its specific antigen is unknown. No base quality values were provided; no much bigger clone lies one nucleotide off.

Libraries were prepared through 5' RACE. The listed sequencing device is Illumina HiSeq 2500. A second PCR of about 7 to 12 cycles was performed with a sample-barcoded 5' primer and a J-beta primer mix. A template-switch 5' adaptor carrying 12 random nucleotides introduced a unique molecular identifier onto each TCR beta cDNA molecule. Each sample yielded at least 2.5 million CDR3-containing paired-end reads. All of the RNA was converted into first-strand cDNA using the Mint cDNA synthesis kit, with a TRBC-specific oligonucleotide serving as the primer. Following uracil-DNA glycosylase treatment, a first 18-cycle PCR with universal primers M1SS and BC2_uni_R was performed on all cDNA. The paper's processing steps were these. For normalization, 1 million high-quality reads were randomly selected from each sample, with every read carrying a distinct molecular identifier. Instead of being binned into consensus sequences, reads that shared molecular identifiers were thrown out. MiTCR, run with a Q25 quality threshold and the strictest error-elimination algorithm, handled CDR3 identification, clonotype clustering and error correction. A nonparametric unseen species model using Euler transformation provided a lower-bound estimate of total TCR beta diversity. The raw public data were reprocessed by TCRdb itself: fastp quality trimming at Q25, MiXCR clonotype calling, in-frame beta chains only. Rows are combined by CDR3 protein, so each entry shows the most common genes and DNA. The V and J calls reflect TCRdb's pipeline rather than the authors' work. The sample has around 1,000,000 distinct CDR3 sequences on record, approximately 25% of them singletons. 0.65% to 0.75% of the sample rests with the top ten.

This same sample was also part of a study on T cells of mothers and their children. As noted in the second study: Nine systemically healthy Caucasian individuals, comprising three mothers and their six children, were included as donors. cDNA synthesis used all of the extracted RNA, with approximately 1.4 ug of RNA in each 15 ul reaction. Sample barcodes and 2-4 random nucleotides were added via the M1S primer in the second PCR. Each mother yielded over 9 million TCR beta CDR3 reads and each child 2.5 million to 3.5 million reads. TCR recombination output is similarly shaped by thymic selection in related and unrelated pairs, with a minor effect exerted by inherited differences. Normalized repertoire overlap was always found to be slightly, but never significantly, higher in related mother-child pairs than in unrelated mother-child pairs. Persistent microchimeric T cell clones were not detected, at a sensitivity of approximately 100 clones per million clonotypes. In the study, deep NGS was used to compare the TCR beta repertoires of mothers and children, and features distinguishing related mother-child pairs from unrelated individuals were sought. On average, the children were about 10 +/- 4 years old, while the mothers were approximately 40 +/- 4 years old. After adapter ligation with NEBNext reagents, the libraries were sequenced on Illumina HiSeq 2000 with 100+100 nt paired-end reads. To prevent cross-contamination, the mother and child libraries were prepared one month apart and sequenced in separate runs. Between roughly 450,000 and 2,000,000 distinct TCR beta clonotypes were identified per donor. Naive TCR beta clonotypes were estimated from low-frequency clonotypes matched to each donor's FACS-determined naive share, without sorting.

This TCR was sampled from a girl aged 2 to 9 in good health. The sequenced sample consisted of blood.

The DNA sequence reads TGCAGTGGCCGCCCGACAGGGCTCACAGATACGCAGTATTTT. Its amino acids are CSGRPTGLTDTQYF. Recombination joined TRBV20-1 with TRBJ2-3; TRBD1 matches 7 bases in the middle. The CDR3 contains 14 residues, cysteine and phenylalanine counted. Just CDR3 DNA is preserved here, 42 bases in frame from base 1. Trimming accounts for 7 bases at V and 2 bases at J, while the number of junction bases matched to no gene is 9. The germline V gene (reference sequence) supplies CDR1 DFQATT and CDR2 SNEGSKA.